One sample yielded the 13 T cell receptor beta chains listed below, sequenced in a study of blood T cell repertoires in COVID-19. Data came from immunoSEQ multiplex PCR; TCRdb stores just in-frame clones and leaves some out. This table holds roughly 180,000 clones, roughly 85% found once. Sequenced input: PBMCs or T cells enriched from blood (not recorded which). All receptors come from a middle-aged man who had recovered from COVID-19.

The V call is TRBV6-5, the J call TRBJ1-5; TRBD1 matches at 7 bases. The CDR3 has 15 amino acids. Looked up from germline, CDR1 is MNHEY and CDR2 is SVGAGI. The trim removed 5 bases at V and 5 bases at J, leaving 9 bases unmatched. CDR3 DNA: TGTGCCAGCAGTCCCGGGACAGTGGGGGATCAGCCCCAGCATTTT. Its translation is CASSPGTVGDQPQHF.

The rearrangement links TRBV15 to TRBJ2-3; tentative D call: TRBD2 (5 bases). The CDR3 consists of 15 residues. V was pared by 0 bases and J by 4 bases, with 11 bases between. Germline loops: CDR1 LNHNV, CDR2 YYDKDF (reference sequence). CDR3 amino acids: CATSRDGGPADTQYF. DNA of the CDR3: TGTGCCACCAGCAGAGATGGCGGGCCCGCAGATACGCAGTATTTT.

The chain is built from TRBV7-9 and TRBJ1-2; no reliable D call. The CDR3 contains 13 residues. The V gene's germline CDR1 is SEHNR and CDR2 FQNEAQ (reference sequence). Trimming cost V 6 bases and J 3 bases, with 11 bases left between them. The CDR3 bases are TGTGCCAGCAGTCTCGACATTGACTATGGCTACACCTTC. Encoded protein: CASSLDIDYGYTF.

This clone was picked up a small number of times. This chain links TRBV9 with TRBJ2-7, with 8 bases matching TRBD1. There are 12 residues in the CDR3. CDR1 and CDR2 (germline): SGDLS, YYNGEE. V shed 3 bases, J shed 12 bases, and the junction held 8 bases outside the gene matches. The CDR3 sequence is CASSAQRDRLYF. The CDR3 nucleotides read TGTGCCAGCAGCGCCCAGAGGGACAGGTTGTACTTC.

The rearrangement links TRBV6-1 to TRBJ1-2, with 8 bases matching TRBD1. The V segment lost 3 bases and the J segment 3 bases; nucleotides outside the gene matches: 9. The germline V gene encodes CDR1 MNHNS and CDR2 SASEGT. The CDR3 runs to 16 residues. CDR3 bases: TGTGCCAGCAGTGATGTCCTGCTGACAGGGGACTATGGCTACACCTTC. It translates to CASSDVLLTGDYGYTF.

The rearrangement joins TRBV5-1 to TRBJ2-1, with D hard to call. With 0 bases removed from V and 6 bases from J, the gap between germline ends came to 7 bases. CDR1 is SGHRS and CDR2 is YFSETQ in the germline V gene. This CDR3 comprises 13 residues. The CDR3 is CASSLVERNEQFF. For the CDR3, the DNA is TGCGCCAGCAGCTTGGTAGAGCGCAATGAGCAGTTCTTC.

This sequence joins TRBV2 and TRBJ2-3; 7 bases align to TRBD1. The CDR3 length is 14 residues. Germline-derived CDR1 and CDR2 are SNHLY and FYNNEI. V trimming: 4 bases; J trimming: 6 bases; junction bases outside the gene matches: 7. The CDR3, as DNA: TGTGCCAGCAGTGTGGACAGGTCGGTGGATACGCAGTATTTT. Its protein is CASSVDRSVDTQYF. Full variable domain (outside the CDR3, taken from reference TRBV2 and TRBJ2-3): EPEVTQTPSHQVTQMGQEVILRCVPISNHLYFYWYRQILGQKVEFLVSFYNNEISEKSEIFDDQFSVERPDGSNFTLKIRSTKLEDSAMYFCASSVDRSVDTQYFGPGTRLTVL.

This rearrangement joins TRBV28 to TRBJ2-5; the match to TRBD2 covers 12 bases. CDR1 and CDR2 from the germline V gene are MDHEN and SYDVKM. The CDR3 has 19 amino acids. The ends lost 0 bases at V and 2 bases at J; junction bases unmatched: 10. CDR3 loop: CASSLWDWLAGGEQETQYF. The DNA of the CDR3 is TGTGCCAGCAGTTTATGGGACTGGCTAGCGGGAGGGGAACAAGAGACCCAGTACTTC.

The chain has TRBV5-1 and TRBJ2-7, with 9 bases that match TRBD1. This CDR3 comprises 16 residues. V was clipped by 3 bases and J by 6 bases; unmatched bases: 13. Germline-derived CDR1 and CDR2 are SGHRS and YFSETQ. The CDR3, as DNA: TGCGCCAGCAGCTCCGGGACAGGGTTGTTGTCTAGCGAGCAGTACTTC. Its translation is CASSSGTGLLSSEQYF.

V gene TRBV5-1 combines with J gene TRBJ1-3; 7 bases map to TRBD1. The CDR3 runs to 14 residues. Germline lookup yields CDR1 SGHRS and CDR2 YFSETQ. The V and J ends lost 1 base and 4 bases, in that order; junction bases with no gene match: 2. The chain's CDR3 is CASSLTGVGNTIYF. The CDR3, as DNA: TGCGCCAGCAGCTTGACAGGGGTAGGAAACACCATATATTTT.

This chain links TRBV7-9 with TRBJ2-7; 7 bases fit TRBD2. Unmatched junction bases numbered 6, after V lost 3 bases and J lost 7 bases. CDR3 length: 13 amino acids. Per the germline V gene, CDR1 is SEHNR and CDR2 is FQNEAQ (reference sequence). DNA for the CDR3: TGTGCCAGCAGCTTTGGGCGGGAGAGGGAGCAGTACTTC. This sequence encodes CASSFGREREQYF.

This chain connects TRBV2 to TRBJ1-2, with 11 bases aligning to TRBD1. V gave up 0 bases and J gave up 7 bases; unmatched junction bases: 10. Germline values: CDR1 SNHLY, CDR2 FYNNEI. The CDR3 is made up of 17 amino acids. CDR3 region: CASSEADGIGTGGGYTF. The CDR3, as DNA: TGTGCCAGCAGTGAAGCGGATGGGATCGGGACAGGGGGTGGCTACACCTTC.

This clone was found a few times. The chain uses TRBV19 and TRBJ1-5; TRBD1 might be the D (5 bases). The CDR3 covers 14 residues. In germline, CDR1 is LNHDA, CDR2 SQIVND (reference sequence). V shed 4 bases and J shed 5 bases, with 12 bases lying between them. In DNA form, the CDR3 reads TGTGCCAGTAGTAGCGACAGTTCTTATCAGCCCCAGCATTTT. Residues: CASSSDSSYQPQHF. Drawing the rest from reference TRBV19 and TRBJ1-5, the complete variable domain is DGGITQSPKYLFRKEGQNVTLSCEQNLNHDAMYWYRQDPGQGLRLIYYSQIVNDFQKGDIAEGYSVSREKKESFPLTVTSAQKNPTAFYLCASSSDSSYQPQHFGDGTRLSIL.